One and the same sample provided the 32 T cell receptor beta chains below, sequenced in a study of cytomegalovirus exposure and HLA in healthy donors. PCR involved 60 Vbeta and 13 Jbeta primers. Measured with immunoSEQ multiplex PCR; TCRdb has only the in-frame clones, and not every one. The sample has tens of thousands of clones; around 85% are singletons. The sequenced sample was PBMCs. All receptors derive from a woman aged 50 to 60 in good health and CMV-seronegative.

V is TRBV7-9 and J is TRBJ2-1, with TRBD1 matching 11 bases. Germline trimming cut 5 bases from V and 10 bases from J; bases unmatched to any gene: 10. The CDR3 is made up of 15 amino acids. The germline V gene has CDR1 SEHNR and CDR2 FQNEAQ (reference sequence). The chain's CDR3 is CASSPGTGGFGEQFF. CDR3 sequence (DNA): TGTGCCAGCAGCCCTGGGACAGGGGGTTTTGGGGAGCAGTTCTTC.

The V and J genes are TRBV16 and TRBJ1-3; possibly TRBD1 for D (5 bases). CDR1 is KGHSY and CDR2 is FQNENV in the germline V gene. This CDR3 contains 15 residues. The V end lost 0 bases, the J end lost 7 bases, and 13 bases lay between the germline ends. CDR3 region: CASSQSYSGANTIYF. CDR3 in DNA: TGTGCCAGCAGCCAATCATACAGTGGGGCGAACACCATATATTTT.

The V gene is TRBV13, the J gene TRBJ2-7, with TRBD2 identical over 9 bases. V gave up 4 bases and J gave up 5 bases; unmatched junction bases: 9. This CDR3 is 15 amino acids long. The germline gives CDR1 PRHDT, CDR2 FYEKMQ (reference sequence). The CDR3: CASSSRSGSLDEQYF. DNA for the CDR3: TGTGCCAGCAGCTCTCGTAGCGGGAGCCTTGACGAGCAGTACTTC. The whole variable domain, filled in from reference TRBV13 and TRBJ2-7, reads AAGVIQSPRHLIKEKRETATLKCYPIPRHDTVYWYQQGPGQDPQFLISFYEKMQSDKGSIPDRFSAQQFSDYHSELNMSSLELGDSALYFCASSSRSGSLDEQYFGPGTRLTVT.

This clone came up a few times. This sequence joins TRBV5-1 and TRBJ2-7; 9 nucleotides line up with TRBD1. V shed 3 bases, J shed 2 bases, and the junction held 3 bases outside the gene matches. There are 14 residues in the CDR3. Germline CDR1 is SGHRS and CDR2 is YFSETQ. CDR3 sequence reads: CASSYGQGPYEQYF. DNA for the CDR3: TGCGCCAGCAGCTATGGACAGGGGCCCTACGAGCAGTACTTC.

The chain recombines TRBV18 with TRBJ2-5; D perhaps matches TRBD1 (5 bases). This CDR3 is built from 13 residues. Germline CDR1 and CDR2: KGHSH and LQKENI. V lost 6 bases, J lost 4 bases, and 12 bases lay in between. CDR3 sequence: CASSRRDPETQYF. As DNA, the CDR3 is TGTGCCAGCTCCCGCAGGGATCCAGAGACCCAGTACTTC.

The genes are TRBV11-3 and TRBJ2-1; 8 nucleotides line up with TRBD1. The germline gives CDR1 SGHNT, CDR2 YENEEA. The junction had 7 bases not matched to a gene; V was cut back by 5 bases and J by 4 bases. There are 15 residues in the CDR3. The CDR3 coding sequence is TGTGCCAGCAGCCCCCCCGGGACAGGTTACAATGAGCAGTTCTTC. Translation: CASSPPGTGYNEQFF.

This clone was observed a handful of times. The V call is TRBV6-5, the J call TRBJ2-6; D unresolved. V lost 4 bases to trimming and J lost 0 bases, with 7 bases between them. The CDR3 totals 15 residues. The germline V gene has CDR1 MNHEY and CDR2 SVGAGI. In nucleotides, the CDR3 is TGTGCCAGCAGTTTTCATTTCTCTGGGGCCAACGTCCTGACTTTC. Translating it yields CASSFHFSGANVLTF.

The chain links TRBV15 to TRBJ1-5; D may be TRBD1 (5 bases). Trimming took off 7 bases at V and 0 bases at J, with 7 bases between the two ends. The CDR3 has 13 amino acids. Germline V gene sequence: CDR1 LNHNV, CDR2 YYDKDF (reference sequence). The CDR3, as DNA: TGTGCCACCACAGGGAATAGCAATCAGCCCCAGCATTTT. Its translation is CATTGNSNQPQHF.

The V call is TRBV6-1, the J call TRBJ2-1; D is undetermined. V was cut by 2 bases and J by 9 bases, with 17 bases left in between. Looked up from germline, CDR1 is MNHNS and CDR2 is SASEGT. The CDR3 totals 15 residues. The CDR3 protein is CASSETPSLRSEQFF. The DNA of the CDR3 is TGTGCCAGCAGTGAAACACCCAGCCTTCGGAGTGAGCAGTTCTTC.

This clone was detected only a few times. The rearrangement uses TRBV7-9 and TRBJ2-3; TRBD2 agrees at 8 bases. The germline CDR1 and CDR2 sequences are SEHNR and FQNEAQ (reference sequence). The CDR3 runs to 15 residues. The trim removed 5 bases at V and 3 bases at J, leaving 7 bases unmatched. The chain's CDR3 is CASSGHGGGTDTQYF. DNA for the CDR3: TGTGCCAGCAGCGGCCACGGGGGGGGGACAGATACGCAGTATTTT.

This chain connects TRBV30 to TRBJ2-2; 11 nucleotides line up with TRBD1. Looked up from germline, CDR1 is GTSNPN and CDR2 is SVGIG (reference sequence). CDR3 length: 14 amino acids. J was trimmed by 7 bases and V by 8 bases; bases with no gene match: 9. CDR3 sequence: CARDRGNEIGELFF. The CDR3 DNA sequence: TGTGCCCGGGACAGGGGGAATGAAATCGGGGAGCTGTTTTTT.

The chain has TRBV4-2 and TRBJ2-1, with a tentative D call TRBD2 (5 bases). The V end was cut by 4 bases, the J end by 5 bases, with 12 bases between. Germline CDR1 reads LGHNA; CDR2 reads YNFKEQ. This CDR3 has 14 residues. CDR3 nucleotides: TGTGCCAGCAGCCCCCGGGATGCAGACAATGAGCAGTTCTTC. Translation: CASSPRDADNEQFF.

This chain uses TRBV27 with TRBJ1-1; perhaps TRBD1 as D (6 bases). CDR1 is MNHEY, CDR2 SMNVEV, per germline (reference sequence). This CDR3 comprises 14 residues. V was clipped by 3 bases and J by 4 bases, with 12 bases between them. The CDR3 sequence is CASSFPGAGTEAFF. The CDR3 DNA sequence: TGTGCCAGCAGTTTTCCAGGGGCGGGCACTGAAGCTTTCTTT.

The J gene is TRBJ1-1, the V gene TRBV14, with D unresolved. The CDR3 extends over 13 amino acids. V lost 6 bases and J 5 bases, leaving 13 bases between the germline ends. Germline V gives CDR1 SGHDN, CDR2 FVKESK. Here the CDR3 reads CASSHGVGTEAFF. CDR3 sequence (DNA): TGTGCCAGCAGTCACGGGGTAGGGACTGAAGCTTTCTTT. The full variable domain, rest sourced from reference TRBV14 and TRBJ1-1, is EAGVTQFPSHSVIEKGQTVTLRCDPISGHDNLYWYRRVMGKEIKFLLHFVKESKQDESGMPNNRFLAERTGGTYSTLKVQPAELEDSGVYFCASSHGVGTEAFFGQGTRLTVV.

Comments on this clone: Additional DNA sequences in this sample encode the identical CDR3. The chain combines TRBV13 with TRBJ1-1; 12 positions agree with TRBD1. This CDR3 comprises 15 residues. Looked up from germline, CDR1 is PRHDT and CDR2 is FYEKMQ (reference sequence). The J segment lost 7 bases and the V segment lost 3 bases, leaving 6 bases of the junction unmatched. The CDR3: CASSFTGQGANEAFF. The CDR3 DNA is TGTGCCAGCAGCTTTACGGGACAGGGGGCGAATGAAGCTTTCTTT.

This chain joins TRBV10-3 and TRBJ1-1; 9 bases are shared with TRBD1. Trimming took 7 bases from V and 2 from J; bases not matched to a gene: 8. This CDR3 spans 15 amino acids. Per the germline V gene, CDR1 is ENHRY and CDR2 is SYGVKD. CDR3 DNA: TGTGCCATCACTGCCGGGACAGGGAGTAACACTGAAGCTTTCTTT. Translating it yields CAITAGTGSNTEAFF.

By its share, this clone is medium-sized. The chain is built from TRBV19 and TRBJ1-5; tentative D call: TRBD1 (5 bases). V gave up 5 bases and J gave up 4 bases, with 9 bases separating them. Germline CDR1 reads LNHDA; CDR2 reads SQIVND (reference sequence). This CDR3 is built from 13 residues. CDR3 DNA: TGTGCCAGTAGTCGTCAGGGTAATCAGCCCCAGCATTTT. This gives the protein CASSRQGNQPQHF.

V and J are TRBV29-1 and TRBJ2-2; TRBD2 might be the D (6 bases). Germline loops: CDR1 SQVTM, CDR2 ANQGSEA. Trimming removed 3 bases at V and 5 bases at J, with 10 bases between. This CDR3 is 13 amino acids long. DNA for the CDR3: TGCAGCGTTGACGGGGGAGGAACCGGGGAGCTGTTTTTT. It specifies CSVDGGGTGELFF.

The rearrangement joins TRBV6-5 to TRBJ1-1; possibly TRBD1 for D (6 bases). This CDR3 has 14 residues. The germline gives CDR1 MNHEY, CDR2 SVGAGI. Trimming took off 2 bases at V and 1 base at J, with 8 bases between the two ends. The CDR3 is CASSYQTGNTEAFF. In nucleotides, the CDR3 is TGTGCCAGCAGTTACCAGACAGGGAACACTGAAGCTTTCTTT.

This chain links TRBV5-1 with TRBJ2-1; D is undetermined. The CDR3 totals 15 residues. The V gene lost 2 bases and the J gene lost 1 base, with 10 bases spanning the gap. The germline CDR1 and CDR2 sequences are SGHRS and YFSETQ. CDR3 sequence (DNA): TGCGCCAGCAGCTTAAGAGGTGTGTCCTACAATGAGCAGTTCTTC. Its translation: CASSLRGVSYNEQFF.

The chain links TRBV5-1 to TRBJ2-5, with 7 bases lining up with TRBD1. The CDR3 spans 14 residues. The V gene's germline CDR1 is SGHRS and CDR2 YFSETQ. V was clipped by 4 bases and J by 4 bases; unmatched bases: 7. CDR3 nucleotides: TGCGCCAGCAGCAGTGGCAGGGGGACAGAGACCCAGTACTTC. As protein: CASSSGRGTETQYF.

V and J are TRBV7-9 and TRBJ2-2; a weak D match, TRBD2 (5 bases). The CDR3 contains 14 residues. Trimming removed 6 bases from V and 6 bases from J, with 14 bases in between. The germline V gene encodes CDR1 SEHNR and CDR2 FQNEAQ (reference sequence). This chain's CDR3 is CASRPVLGAGELFF. CDR3 DNA: TGTGCCAGCAGGCCAGTCCTCGGGGCCGGGGAGCTGTTTTTT.

The rearrangement joins TRBV25-1 to TRBJ2-5, with D possibly matching TRBD1 (7 bases). Near its end, the DNA agrees better with TRBJ2-7, so the J call may be wrong. This CDR3 has 13 amino acids. The V gene's germline CDR1 is MGHDK and CDR2 SYGVNS. DNA of the CDR3: TGTGCCAGCGCGGGACAGTTCTCCTACGAGCAGTACTTC. Amino acids: CASAGQFSYEQYF.

This chain joins TRBV10-1 and TRBJ1-5, with TRBD1 identical over 7 bases. This CDR3 is built from 18 residues. The germline V gene encodes CDR1 WNHNN and CDR2 SYGVQD (reference sequence). V shed 7 bases, J shed 3 bases, and the junction held 18 bases outside the gene matches. CDR3 sequence reads: CASTPRKMWDSYNQPQHF. DNA of the CDR3: TGCGCCAGCACCCCGAGAAAGATGTGGGACAGCTACAATCAGCCCCAGCATTTT.

The chain recombines TRBV29-1 with TRBJ2-5; 8 nucleotides agree with TRBD2. Germline V CDR1 and CDR2: SQVTM, ANQGSEA. The J segment lost 5 bases and the V segment lost 3 bases, leaving 11 bases of the junction unmatched. This CDR3 region has 15 residues. The CDR3 DNA is TGCAGCGTTGAGGGACTAGTGGCTCAGGAGGAGACCCAGTACTTC. Protein sequence: CSVEGLVAQEETQYF. Variable domain in full (rest from reference TRBV29-1 and TRBJ2-5): SAVISQKPSRDICQRGTSLTIQCQVDSQVTMMFWYRQQPGQSLTLIATANQGSEATYESGFVIDKFPISRPNLTFSTLTVSNMSPEDSSIYLCSVEGLVAQEETQYFGPGTRLLVL.

The chain is built from TRBV7-8 and TRBJ1-1; 7 bases are a match to TRBD1. The ends lost 5 bases at V and 1 base at J; junction bases unmatched: 4. The CDR3 covers 14 residues. Germline V CDR1 and CDR2: SGHVS, FQNEAQ. In nucleotides, the CDR3 is TGTGCCAGCAGCATCGGGACAGCGAACACTGAAGCTTTCTTT. This encodes CASSIGTANTEAFF.

The gene calls are TRBV4-1 and TRBJ2-1, with 10 bases that match TRBD2. The CDR3 extends over 17 amino acids. Germline CDR1 reads MGHRA; CDR2 reads YSYEKL. Unmatched junction bases numbered 14, after V lost 2 bases and J lost 10 bases. This chain's CDR3 is CASSQPPLAGDLGEQFF. The CDR3 coding sequence is TGCGCCAGCAGCCAACCCCCGCTAGCGGGGGACCTGGGGGAGCAGTTCTTC.

The V and J genes are TRBV18 and TRBJ1-5, with TRBD1 identical over 7 bases. This CDR3 comprises 16 residues. J was trimmed by 6 bases and V by 2 bases; bases with no gene match: 10. From germline, CDR1 is KGHSH and CDR2 LQKENI. CDR3 loop: CASSPEVGQAGQPQHF. DNA for the CDR3: TGTGCCAGCTCACCAGAGGTAGGACAGGCAGGTCAGCCCCAGCATTTT.

The V gene is TRBV7-9, the J gene TRBJ2-1, with D maybe TRBD2 (5 bases). Trimming removed 1 base from V and 0 bases from J, with 13 bases in between. There are 17 residues in the CDR3. The germline V gene has CDR1 SEHNR and CDR2 FQNEAQ (reference sequence). In DNA form, the CDR3 reads TGTGCCAGCAGCTTAGGGGTCGGGGTCAGCTCCTACAATGAGCAGTTCTTC. Translating gives CASSLGVGVSSYNEQFF.

The chain joins TRBV19 to TRBJ1-1; D might be TRBD1 (5 bases). Germline CDR1 is LNHDA and CDR2 is SQIVND (reference sequence). CDR3 length equals 13 residues. Trimming removed 5 bases at V and 2 bases at J, with 9 bases between. In DNA form, the CDR3 reads TGTGCCAGTAGTCGGACATTAAACACTGAAGCTTTCTTT. Translated, it gives CASSRTLNTEAFF.

The rearrangement links TRBV6-1 to TRBJ2-3, with D unresolved. The germline CDR1 and CDR2 sequences are MNHNS and SASEGT. The CDR3 extends over 14 amino acids. V was cut by 5 bases and J by 2 bases, with 11 bases left in between. The CDR3 here is CASSPRWSTDTQYF. In DNA form, the CDR3 reads TGTGCCAGCAGTCCCCGGTGGTCCACAGATACGCAGTATTTT.

The chain combines TRBV4-1 with TRBJ2-3, with TRBD2 identical over 11 bases. The CDR3 is made up of 15 amino acids. Germline V gene data show CDR1 as MGHRA and CDR2 as YSYEKL. Trimming at V came to 4 bases and at J to 6 bases, leaving 6 bases not matched to a gene. In DNA, the CDR3 is TGCGCCAGCAGCCCCGCTAGCGGGGGGTTGGATACGCAGTATTTT. It translates to CASSPASGGLDTQYF.